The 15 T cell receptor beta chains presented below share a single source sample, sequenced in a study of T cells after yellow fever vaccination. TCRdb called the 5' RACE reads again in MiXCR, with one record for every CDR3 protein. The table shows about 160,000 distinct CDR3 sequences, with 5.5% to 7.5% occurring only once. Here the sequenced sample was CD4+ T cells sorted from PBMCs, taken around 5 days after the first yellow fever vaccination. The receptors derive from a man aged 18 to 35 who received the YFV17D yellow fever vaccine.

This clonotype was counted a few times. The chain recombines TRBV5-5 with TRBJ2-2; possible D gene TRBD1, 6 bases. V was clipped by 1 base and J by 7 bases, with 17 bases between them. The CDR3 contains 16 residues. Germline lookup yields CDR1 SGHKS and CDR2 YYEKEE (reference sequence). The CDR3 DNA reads TGTGCCAGCAGCTTGAAGGGGACCCAAGGGGGCGGGGAGCTGTTTTTT. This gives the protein CASSLKGTQGGGELFF.

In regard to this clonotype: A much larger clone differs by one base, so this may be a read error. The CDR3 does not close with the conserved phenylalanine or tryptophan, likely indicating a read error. CDR3 DNA sequence: TGTGCCAGCAGCCAAGGATTCTCCTACGAGCAGTACTCC. Protein product: CASSQGFSYEQYS. The chain uses TRBV3-1 and TRBJ2-7; D unresolved. The V end lost 1 base, the J end lost 0 bases, and 4 bases lay between the germline ends. Germline CDR1 and CDR2: LGHDT and YNNKEL (reference sequence). There are 13 residues in the CDR3.

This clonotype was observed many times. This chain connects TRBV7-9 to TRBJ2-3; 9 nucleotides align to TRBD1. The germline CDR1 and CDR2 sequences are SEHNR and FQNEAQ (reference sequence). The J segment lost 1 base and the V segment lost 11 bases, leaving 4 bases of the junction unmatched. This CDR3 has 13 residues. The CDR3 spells CAGRDRGTDTQYF. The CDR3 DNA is TGTGCCGGCCGGGACAGGGGCACAGATACGCAGTATTTT. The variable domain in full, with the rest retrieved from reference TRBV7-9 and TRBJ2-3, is DTGVSQNPRHKITKRGQNVTFRCDPISEHNRLYWYRQTLGQGPEFLTYFQNEAQLEKSRLLSDRFSAERPKGSFSTLEIQRTEQGDSAMYLCAGRDRGTDTQYFGPGTRLTVL.

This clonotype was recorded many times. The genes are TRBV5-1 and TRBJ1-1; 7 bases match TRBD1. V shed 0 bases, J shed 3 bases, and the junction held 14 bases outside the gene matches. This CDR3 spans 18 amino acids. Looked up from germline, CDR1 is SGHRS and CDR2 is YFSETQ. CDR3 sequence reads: CASSLGIRGRGRDTEAFF. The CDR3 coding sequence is TGCGCCAGCAGCTTGGGAATCAGGGGGAGGGGGCGAGACACTGAAGCTTTCTTT.

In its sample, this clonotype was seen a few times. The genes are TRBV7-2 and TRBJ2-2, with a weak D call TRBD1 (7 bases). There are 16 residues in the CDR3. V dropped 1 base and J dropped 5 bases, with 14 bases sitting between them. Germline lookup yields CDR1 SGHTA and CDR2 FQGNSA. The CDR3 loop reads CASSLDQGGRTGELFF. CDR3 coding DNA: TGTGCCAGCAGCTTAGACCAGGGGGGTCGGACCGGGGAGCTGTTTTTT.

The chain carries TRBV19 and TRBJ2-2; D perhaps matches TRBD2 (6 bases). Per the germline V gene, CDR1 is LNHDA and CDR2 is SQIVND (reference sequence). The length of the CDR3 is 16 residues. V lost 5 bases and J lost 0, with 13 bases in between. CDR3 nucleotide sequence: TGTGCCAGTAGTGTCTTCGGAGGGTCGAACACCGGGGAGCTGTTTTTT. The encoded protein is CASSVFGGSNTGELFF.

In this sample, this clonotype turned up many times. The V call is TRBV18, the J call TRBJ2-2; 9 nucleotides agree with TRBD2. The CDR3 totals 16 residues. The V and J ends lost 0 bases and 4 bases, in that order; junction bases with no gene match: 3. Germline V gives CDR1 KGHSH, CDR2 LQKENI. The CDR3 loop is CASSPPIAGVTGELFF. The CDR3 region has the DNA TGTGCCAGCTCACCACCGATAGCGGGGGTCACCGGGGAGCTGTTTTTT.

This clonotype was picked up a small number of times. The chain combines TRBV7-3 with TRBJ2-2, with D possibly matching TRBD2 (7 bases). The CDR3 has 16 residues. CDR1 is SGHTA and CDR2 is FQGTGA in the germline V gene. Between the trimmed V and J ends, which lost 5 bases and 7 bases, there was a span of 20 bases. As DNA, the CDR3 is TGTGCCAGCAGCCCGGCGGGGGCCACATCAGTCGGGGAGCTGTTTTTT. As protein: CASSPAGATSVGELFF.

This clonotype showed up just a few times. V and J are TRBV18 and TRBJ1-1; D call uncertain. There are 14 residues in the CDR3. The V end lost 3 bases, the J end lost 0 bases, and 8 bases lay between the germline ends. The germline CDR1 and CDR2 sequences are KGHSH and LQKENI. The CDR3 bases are TGTGCCAGCTCACCGAAGGTCGTGAACACTGAAGCTTTCTTT. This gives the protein CASSPKVVNTEAFF.

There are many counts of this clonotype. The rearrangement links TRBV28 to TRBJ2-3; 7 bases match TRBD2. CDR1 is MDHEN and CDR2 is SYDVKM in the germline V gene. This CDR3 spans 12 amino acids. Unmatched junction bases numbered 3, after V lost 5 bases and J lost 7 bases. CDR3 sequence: CASSLRGYTQYF. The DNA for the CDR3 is TGTGCCAGCAGTCTGCGGGGGTATACGCAGTATTTT.

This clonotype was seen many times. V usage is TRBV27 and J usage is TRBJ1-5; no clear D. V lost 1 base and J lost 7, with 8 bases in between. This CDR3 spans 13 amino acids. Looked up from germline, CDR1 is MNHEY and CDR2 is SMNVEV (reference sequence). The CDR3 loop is CASSLFGPQPQHF. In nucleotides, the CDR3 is TGTGCCAGCAGTTTATTCGGACCCCAGCCCCAGCATTTT.

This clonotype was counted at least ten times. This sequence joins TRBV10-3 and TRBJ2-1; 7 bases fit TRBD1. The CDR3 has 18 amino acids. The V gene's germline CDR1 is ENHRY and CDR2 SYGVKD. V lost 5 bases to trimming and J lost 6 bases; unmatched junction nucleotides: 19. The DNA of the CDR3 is TGTGCCATCAGTACACATTTCCGTGGGACAGCAGGCCCCAATGAGCAGTTCTTC. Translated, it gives CAISTHFRGTAGPNEQFF.

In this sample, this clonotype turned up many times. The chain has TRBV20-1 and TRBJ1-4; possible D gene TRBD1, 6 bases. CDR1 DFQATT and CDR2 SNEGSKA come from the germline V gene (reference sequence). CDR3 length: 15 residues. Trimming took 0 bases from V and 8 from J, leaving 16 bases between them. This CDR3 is CSARDLAGDHEKLFF. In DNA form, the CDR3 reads TGCAGTGCTAGAGATCTGGCAGGGGATCACGAAAAACTGTTTTTT.

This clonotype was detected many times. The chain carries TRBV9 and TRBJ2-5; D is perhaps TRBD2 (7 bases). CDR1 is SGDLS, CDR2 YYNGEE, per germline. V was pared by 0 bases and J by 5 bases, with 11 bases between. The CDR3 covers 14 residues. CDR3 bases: TGTGCCAGCAGCGTAGCACAGGGAGGGGAGACCCAGTACTTC. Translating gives CASSVAQGGETQYF.

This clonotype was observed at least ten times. The CDR3 coding sequence is TGCGCCAGCAGGAGCGGGGCCACAGATACGCAGTATTTT. Amino acid sequence: CASRSGATDTQYF. V and J are TRBV5-1 and TRBJ2-3, with TRBD2 matching over 7 bases. The CDR3 contains 13 residues. The ends lost 5 bases at V and 2 bases at J; junction bases unmatched: 2. Germline V CDR1 and CDR2: SGHRS, YFSETQ.